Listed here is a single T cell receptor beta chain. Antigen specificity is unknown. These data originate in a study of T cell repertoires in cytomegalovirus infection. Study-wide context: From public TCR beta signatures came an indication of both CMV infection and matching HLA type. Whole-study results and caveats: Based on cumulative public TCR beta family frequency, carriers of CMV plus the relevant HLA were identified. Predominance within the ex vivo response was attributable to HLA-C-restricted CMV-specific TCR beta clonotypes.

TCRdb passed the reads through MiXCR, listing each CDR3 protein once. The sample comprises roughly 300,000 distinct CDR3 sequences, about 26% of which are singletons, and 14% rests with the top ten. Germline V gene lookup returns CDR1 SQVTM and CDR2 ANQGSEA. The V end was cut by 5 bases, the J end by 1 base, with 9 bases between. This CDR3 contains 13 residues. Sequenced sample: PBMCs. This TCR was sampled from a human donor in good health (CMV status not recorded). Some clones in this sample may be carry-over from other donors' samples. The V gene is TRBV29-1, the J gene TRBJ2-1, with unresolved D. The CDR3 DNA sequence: TGCAGCGTTAGGGTTGGGTCCTACAATGAGCAGTTCTTC. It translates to CSVRVGSYNEQFF.